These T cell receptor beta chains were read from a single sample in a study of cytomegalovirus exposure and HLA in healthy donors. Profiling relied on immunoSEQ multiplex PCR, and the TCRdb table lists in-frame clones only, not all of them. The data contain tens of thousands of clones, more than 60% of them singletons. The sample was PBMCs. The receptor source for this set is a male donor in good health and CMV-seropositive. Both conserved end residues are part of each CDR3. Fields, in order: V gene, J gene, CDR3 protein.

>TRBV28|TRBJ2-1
CASSLLPIAANNEQFF
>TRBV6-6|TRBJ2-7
CASSSPDGQVNEQYF
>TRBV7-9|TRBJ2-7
CASSLASRGPYEQYF
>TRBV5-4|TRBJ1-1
CASSFWGGNTEAFF
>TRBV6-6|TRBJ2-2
CASSYSYAGELFF
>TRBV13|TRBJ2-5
CASSLGTGGQETQYF
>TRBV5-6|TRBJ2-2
CASSLVGTGPTGELFF
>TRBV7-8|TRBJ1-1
CASSSRQMNTEAFF
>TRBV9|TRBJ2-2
CASSVEAGINTGELFF
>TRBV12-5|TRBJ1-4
CASGPTGPYPSEKLFF
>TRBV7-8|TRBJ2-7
CASSSGTNNYEQYF
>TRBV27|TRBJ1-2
CASRILRTGTVNYGYTF
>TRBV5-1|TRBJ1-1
CASSLGVVAGGTEAFF
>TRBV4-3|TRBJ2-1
CASSPGQGDNEQFF
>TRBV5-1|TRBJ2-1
CASSLDGLADYNEQFF
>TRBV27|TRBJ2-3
CASSFTGVADTQYF
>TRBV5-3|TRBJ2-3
CARSFATEVSTDTQYF
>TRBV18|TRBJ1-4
CASSPGPGQNEKLFF
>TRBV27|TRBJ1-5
CASSSGRPQHF
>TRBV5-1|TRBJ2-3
CASSLAPHYVGTDTQYF
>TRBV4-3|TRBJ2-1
CASSPKRGGSRLHNEQFF
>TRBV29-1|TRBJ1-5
CSVMDRGNQPQHF
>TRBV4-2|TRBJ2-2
CASSPDGEVNTGELFF
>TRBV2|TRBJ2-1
CASKMGQGVYNEQFF
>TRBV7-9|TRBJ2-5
CASSRISGQYQETQYF
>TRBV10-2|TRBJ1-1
CAILQGAEAFF
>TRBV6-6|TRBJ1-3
CASSYLQGDSGNTIYF
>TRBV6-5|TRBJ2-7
CASRGQAYEQYF
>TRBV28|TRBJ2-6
CASSQHPAGANVLTF